The 8 T cell receptor beta chains listed next were all sequenced from one sample in a study of identifying expanded T cells in peripheral blood. Generated by immunoSEQ multiplex PCR, the TCRdb table keeps only in-frame clones and is missing some. The sample shows about 100,000 clones, roughly nine tenths of them seen only once. The sample consisted of blood. These TCRs come from a person aged 18 to 70 in good health.

The rearrangement links TRBV5-1 to TRBJ1-2; tentative D call: TRBD1 (6 bases). V lost 3 bases, J lost 6 bases, and 18 bases lay in between. CDR3 size: 15 residues. Germline values: CDR1 SGHRS, CDR2 YFSETQ. The CDR3 DNA is TGCGCCAGCAGCTCCGTGACAGGCGATTATGATGGCTACACCTTC. Translation gives CASSSVTGDYDGYTF.

The V call is TRBV7-2, the J call TRBJ2-3; D is perhaps TRBD2 (5 bases). In germline, CDR1 is SGHTA, CDR2 FQGNSA. Trimming cost V 1 base and J 6 bases, with 11 bases left between them. The CDR3 spans 14 residues. The DNA of the CDR3 is TGTGCCAGCAGCTTAGTCGTCCGAGGGGATACGCAGTATTTT. Residues: CASSLVVRGDTQYF.

CDR3 residues: CASSLRTDVGQPQHF. The CDR3 nucleotides read TGTGCCAGCAGTTTAAGGACAGATGTAGGTCAGCCCCAGCATTTT. The V gene is TRBV27, the J gene TRBJ1-5, with D perhaps matching TRBD1 (6 bases). The CDR3 consists of 15 residues. Germline CDR1 MNHEY, CDR2 SMNVEV (reference sequence). Trimming left V 2 bases short and J 6 bases short, with 14 bases between.

The rearrangement uses TRBV6-5 and TRBJ2-5; 7 bases agree with TRBD1. Germline CDR1 and CDR2: MNHEY and SVGAGI. J lost 7 bases, V lost 8 bases, and 13 bases had no gene match. The CDR3 consists of 14 residues. The DNA for the CDR3 is TGTGCCAGCGGGGTAACGACAGGGATGAGGACCCAGTACTTC. Encoded protein: CASGVTTGMRTQYF.

The chain couples TRBV7-2 to TRBJ1-3; D ambiguous. CDR3 length: 15 amino acids. Trimming cost V 4 bases and J 0 bases, with 10 bases left between them. The germline V gene encodes CDR1 SGHTA and CDR2 FQGNSA. In DNA form, the CDR3 reads TGTGCCAGCAGCTCACTGGCCCTCTCTGGAAACACCATATATTTT. Its protein product is CASSSLALSGNTIYF.

The chain has TRBV6-1 and TRBJ2-7, with 9 bases that match TRBD1. CDR1 MNHNS and CDR2 SASEGT come from the germline V gene. The CDR3 is made up of 15 amino acids. J lost 6 bases, V lost 2 bases, and 8 bases had no gene match. The CDR3 DNA follows: TGTGCCAGCAGTGAATACCTGGGACAGGGAGGCGAGCAGTACTTC. It specifies CASSEYLGQGGEQYF.

V gene TRBV9 combines with J gene TRBJ2-3, with a possible D match to TRBD2 (5 bases). V shed 0 bases and J shed 6 bases, with 8 bases lying between them. CDR1 SGDLS and CDR2 YYNGEE come from the germline V gene. This CDR3 is built from 13 residues. CDR3 in amino acids: CASSVDPSDTQYF. CDR3 in DNA: TGTGCCAGCAGCGTAGATCCTAGCGATACGCAGTATTTT.

The chain joins TRBV4-3 to TRBJ2-7, with a possible D match to TRBD2 (5 bases). This CDR3 has 15 amino acids. CDR1 and CDR2 (germline): LGHNA, YSLEER. Trimming took off 0 bases at V and 7 bases at J, with 16 bases between the two ends. CDR3 DNA: TGCGCCAGCAGCCAAGATAGGGTGAGGGTTCGGGAGCAGTACTTC. Translation: CASSQDRVRVREQYF.